Each of the 23 T cell receptor beta chains below was sequenced from the same sample in a study of beta chain features in type 1 diabetes (dated by TCRdb to about 2018). Libraries were made using the immunoSEQ multiplex PCR assay. The entire isolated RNA was reverse transcribed using the High Capacity cDNA Reverse Transcription Kit, and thus expressed TCRB transcripts were sequenced. Sourced from immuneACCESS, this table was stored by TCRdb with only in-frame sequences that have V and J called. A share of the clones is absent; for the studies checked, an unresolved V gene accounts for under half, and the remainder has no known explanation. For this sample the table gives 600,000 to 650,000 clones, of which around 15% were detected only once. The top ten clonotypes cover about 0.093% of the sample. Sequencing was carried out using naive CD4+ T cells from blood. The cell subset or site label corresponds to: true naive CD4+ T cells. The receptors here all came from a man between 18 and 29 years old in good health.

The chain joins TRBV30 to TRBJ1-1, with D unclear. CDR3 length equals 14 residues. V lost 2 bases and J lost 4, with 14 bases in between. Germline-derived CDR1 and CDR2 are GTSNPN and SVGIG (reference sequence). The DNA for the CDR3 is TGTGCCTGGAGTTTCGGCAGCCGTGGCACTGAAGCTTTCTTT. Translated, it gives CAWSFGSRGTEAFF.

This clone was counted only a few times. The sample carries other DNA sequences with the same CDR3. The chain has TRBV28 and TRBJ1-5; D not certain. Germline CDR1 is MDHEN and CDR2 is SYDVKM. This CDR3 comprises 14 residues. With 3 bases removed from V and 4 bases from J, the gap between germline ends came to 10 bases. The CDR3: CASSLGSRNQPQHF. The CDR3 DNA follows: TGTGCCAGCAGTTTGGGGAGTCGTAATCAGCCCCAGCATTTT.

This clone was detected only a few times. The gene calls are TRBV5-1 and TRBJ2-7; TRBD1 agrees at 9 bases. This CDR3 region has 18 residues. The V and J ends lost 1 base and 1 base, in that order; junction bases with no gene match: 12. Germline V CDR1 and CDR2: SGHRS, YFSETQ. In DNA form, the CDR3 reads TGCGCCAGCAGCTTGCCCAAGTTCACAGGGGGCAAGTCCTACGAGCAGTACTTC. Translated, it gives CASSLPKFTGGKSYEQYF.

This clone was recorded a few times. The rearrangement uses TRBV19 and TRBJ1-3, with D uncertain. The CDR3 has 14 amino acids. V gave up 6 bases and J gave up 0 bases, with 9 bases separating them. The germline V gene has CDR1 LNHDA and CDR2 SQIVND (reference sequence). This CDR3 reads CASRNRGSGNTIYF. In nucleotides, the CDR3 is TGTGCCAGTAGGAATCGGGGCTCTGGAAACACCATATATTTT.

This rearrangement joins TRBV4-3 to TRBJ2-7; D ambiguous. CDR3 length: 15 amino acids. Germline V lookup: CDR1 LGHNA, CDR2 YSLEER. V lost 1 base and J 0 bases, leaving 10 bases between the germline ends. CDR3 nucleotides: TGCGCCAGCAGCCAAGGGGCAGTCAACTCCTACGAGCAGTACTTC. Amino acids: CASSQGAVNSYEQYF.

The chain recombines TRBV5-1 with TRBJ2-1, with a possible D match to TRBD2 (6 bases). The CDR3 consists of 14 residues. With 4 bases removed from V and 8 bases from J, the gap between germline ends came to 16 bases. Germline CDR1 SGHRS, CDR2 YFSETQ. The CDR3 loop is CASSSRGGSDEQFF. As DNA, the CDR3 is TGCGCCAGCAGCAGTCGGGGAGGTTCGGATGAGCAGTTCTTC.

CDR3 DNA: TGTGCCAGCAGCCCCTACGACAGGGACTATCCCCCCTCCTACGAGCAGTACTTC. Encoded protein: CASSPYDRDYPPSYEQYF. The chain employs TRBV21-1 and TRBJ2-7. TRBV21-1 is a listed pseudogene. This CDR3 comprises 18 residues.

There are a few counts of this clone. CDR3 protein: CASSLSGLRGYTF. The CDR3 region has the DNA TGTGCCAGCAGCTTATCGGGACTTCGTGGCTACACCTTC. This chain joins TRBV7-2 and TRBJ1-2; possible D gene TRBD1, 5 bases. V was pared by 2 bases and J by 7 bases, with 11 bases between. The CDR3 totals 13 residues. Germline V gives CDR1 SGHTA, CDR2 FQGNSA.

The chain recombines TRBV19 with TRBJ2-7; D perhaps matches TRBD2 (5 bases). Trimming removed 0 bases from V and 5 bases from J, with 14 bases in between. The CDR3 covers 15 residues. Germline CDR1 LNHDA, CDR2 SQIVND (reference sequence). The CDR3 DNA is TGTGCCAGTAGTATAGAGGGCGGGCCTCGCCACGAGCAGTACTTC. Its translation: CASSIEGGPRHEQYF.

The gene calls are TRBV4-1 and TRBJ1-2, with 9 positions matching TRBD1. Looked up from germline, CDR1 is MGHRA and CDR2 is YSYEKL. The V gene end was trimmed by 0 bases and the J gene end by 8 bases; junction bases not matched to a gene: 10. This CDR3 is 16 amino acids long. CDR3 sequence (DNA): TGCGCCAGCAGCCAAGAACTGGACAGGGGAAGGGGAGGCTACACCTTC. This encodes CASSQELDRGRGGYTF.

This clone was counted only a few times. The chain has TRBV7-2 and TRBJ2-3, with 7 bases aligning to TRBD1. V shed 4 bases, J shed 4 bases, and the junction held 5 bases outside the gene matches. The CDR3 totals 14 residues. The germline V gene encodes CDR1 SGHTA and CDR2 FQGNSA. The CDR3 region has the DNA TGTGCCAGCAGCTCGACAGGGTTTTCAGATACGCAGTATTTT. It is translated as CASSSTGFSDTQYF.

The chain couples TRBV9 to TRBJ1-3; D unresolved. There are 14 residues in the CDR3. Germline CDR1 and CDR2: SGDLS and YYNGEE. Deletions cut 0 bases from V and 2 bases from J, with 6 bases between. Written as DNA, the CDR3 is TGTGCCAGCAGCGTAGAAACAGCTGGAAACACCATATATTTT. Amino acids: CASSVETAGNTIYF.

The rearrangement uses TRBV7-2 and TRBJ1-1, with unresolved D. The ends were cut back, 1 base at V and 1 base at J, with 10 bases in the middle. This CDR3 has 15 amino acids. The germline V gene has CDR1 SGHTA and CDR2 FQGNSA. CDR3 protein: CASSLVGGSNTEAFF. The CDR3 region has the DNA TGTGCCAGCAGCTTAGTTGGAGGATCGAACACTGAAGCTTTCTTT. The whole variable domain, remainder taken from reference TRBV7-2 and TRBJ1-1, is GAGVSQSPSNKVTEKGKDVELRCDPISGHTALYWYRQSLGQGLEFLIYFQGNSAPDKSGLPSDRFSAERTGGSVSTLTIQRTQQEDSAVYLCASSLVGGSNTEAFFGQGTRLTVV.

This clone came up a few times. The chain recombines TRBV13 with TRBJ1-6; D is unclear. The V gene's germline CDR1 is PRHDT and CDR2 FYEKMQ (reference sequence). The CDR3 runs 14 residues. The ends were cut back, 0 bases at V and 7 bases at J, with 7 bases in the middle. The CDR3, as DNA: TGTGCCAGCAGCTTAGGTCGACTCAATTCACCCCTCCACTTT. Protein product: CASSLGRLNSPLHF.

This clone was counted a few times. This rearrangement joins TRBV11-3 to TRBJ2-5; TRBD2 aligns across 9 bases. J lost 5 bases, V lost 1 base, and 5 bases had no gene match. Germline V lookup: CDR1 SGHNT, CDR2 YENEEA. The CDR3 consists of 15 residues. CDR3 residues: CASSLGGRAAETQYF. The CDR3 nucleotides are TGTGCCAGCAGCTTAGGCGGGAGGGCCGCGGAGACCCAGTACTTC.

The gene calls are TRBV28 and TRBJ2-4; no firm D call. The CDR3 loop spans 14 amino acids. With 2 bases removed from V and 6 bases from J, the gap between germline ends came to 11 bases. Germline V lookup: CDR1 MDHEN, CDR2 SYDVKM. CDR3 DNA: TGTGCCAGCAGTTTAAGTCAGGATCTAAACATTCAGTACTTC. Protein: CASSLSQDLNIQYF.

This rearrangement joins TRBV5-1 to TRBJ1-1; D is possibly TRBD1 (5 bases). CDR1 and CDR2 (germline): SGHRS, YFSETQ. V was trimmed by 0 bases and J by 1 base, leaving 13 bases between them. The CDR3 runs 16 residues. The CDR3 bases are TGCGCCAGCAGCTTGGTGGAGCAGGGTAGGAACACTGAAGCTTTCTTT. It yields the protein CASSLVEQGRNTEAFF.

The CDR3 DNA is TGTGCCAGTAGTATGGCAGGGGCCCCCGTGGCTGAAGCTTTCTTT. It translates to CASSMAGAPVAEAFF. The rearrangement joins TRBV19 to TRBJ1-1, with D perhaps matching TRBD1 (6 bases). The CDR3 is 15 residues long. The V end was cut by 3 bases, the J end by 6 bases, with 17 bases between. Germline V gives CDR1 LNHDA, CDR2 SQIVND (reference sequence). The variable domain in full, with the rest retrieved from reference TRBV19 and TRBJ1-1, is DGGITQSPKYLFRKEGQNVTLSCEQNLNHDAMYWYRQDPGQGLRLIYYSQIVNDFQKGDIAEGYSVSREKKESFPLTVTSAQKNPTAFYLCASSMAGAPVAEAFFGQGTRLTVV.

The rearrangement joins TRBV10-3 to TRBJ2-5; D possibly matches TRBD1 or TRBD2 (6 bases each). Trimming removed 4 bases from V and 5 bases from J, with 11 bases in between. This CDR3 has 13 residues. Germline V gene lookup returns CDR1 ENHRY and CDR2 SYGVKD. The CDR3 coding sequence is TGTGCCATCAGTGCCGGGGGCGCCGAGACCCAGTACTTC. Its protein product is CAISAGGAETQYF.

The chain uses TRBV6-5 and TRBJ1-3, with 7 bases identical to TRBD1. The germline gives CDR1 MNHEY, CDR2 SVGAGI. Trimming at V came to 4 bases and at J to 2 bases, leaving 2 bases not matched to a gene. This CDR3 is 14 amino acids long. The CDR3 coding sequence is TGTGCCAGCAGTTTCGGGACAGCTGGAAACACCATATATTTT. Its protein is CASSFGTAGNTIYF.

The chain uses TRBV5-4 and TRBJ1-1, with D hard to call. Trimming removed 3 bases from V and 10 bases from J, with 16 bases in between. The CDR3 is made up of 13 amino acids. Germline values: CDR1 SGHNT, CDR2 YYREEE (reference sequence). CDR3 in DNA: TGTGCCAGCAGCTACCAAGAGCCGGGGAGAGCTTTCTTT. Its translation: CASSYQEPGRAFF.

The chain couples TRBV4-1 to TRBJ1-1; D is uncertain. The CDR3 is 17 residues long. The germline gives CDR1 MGHRA, CDR2 YSYEKL. Trimming cost V 4 bases and J 3 bases, with 21 bases left between them. This chain's CDR3 is CASSREPTGWGDTEAFF. CDR3 DNA sequence: TGCGCCAGCAGCCGAGAACCGACCGGATGGGGTGACACTGAAGCTTTCTTT.

V usage is TRBV11-3 and J usage is TRBJ2-1; D remains ambiguous. The V end lost 5 bases, the J end lost 7 bases, and 6 bases lay between the germline ends. CDR3 size: 11 residues. The germline CDR1 and CDR2 sequences are SGHNT and YENEEA. The CDR3 coding sequence is TGTGCCAGCAGCGTAAATAATGAGCAGTTCTTC. Its translation is CASSVNNEQFF.